Each of the 17 T cell receptor beta chains below was sequenced from the same sample in a study of shared clonotypes between healthy human individuals. Repertoires were generated with immunoSEQ multiplex PCR, while TCRdb's copy carries only in-frame clones and drops some. The top ten clones hold 0.3% of a sample with 630,000 or so clones, roughly 98% of them seen once. CD8 cells classed as naive were CD45RO-negative and positively selected for CCR7, excluding terminally differentiated effector memory CD45RA+ cells. The sequenced sample was naive CD8+ T cells sorted from blood. Source of these receptors: a man aged 25 to 45 in good health.

The chain couples TRBV29-1 to TRBJ2-1, with D tentatively TRBD2 (5 bases). The CDR3 loop spans 16 amino acids. Per the germline V gene, CDR1 is SQVTM and CDR2 is ANQGSEA. Trimming stripped 3 bases from V and 8 bases from J, with 23 bases between. CDR3 in amino acids: CSVEELTRGPQDEQFF. CDR3 nucleotides: TGCAGCGTTGAGGAGCTTACGAGAGGGCCCCAGGATGAGCAGTTCTTC.

The chain couples TRBV5-6 to TRBJ1-5, with TRBD1 matching 7 bases. The germline gives CDR1 SGHDT, CDR2 YYEEEE. V was pared by 3 bases and J by 0 bases, with 6 bases of the junction left unmatched. The CDR3 is made up of 16 amino acids. The DNA of the CDR3 is TGTGCCAGCAGCTATGGGACAGAAGATAGCAATCAGCCCCAGCATTTT. Translation: CASSYGTEDSNQPQHF.

V and J are TRBV27 and TRBJ2-3; perhaps TRBD2 as D (5 bases). The CDR3 has 15 residues. Trimming took 6 bases from V and 0 from J, leaving 13 bases between them. Germline V gene sequence: CDR1 MNHEY, CDR2 SMNVEV (reference sequence). The CDR3 loop is CASRTIASSTDTQYF. In DNA, the CDR3 is TGTGCCAGCAGGACTATAGCGTCTAGCACAGATACGCAGTATTTT.

The V gene is TRBV7-9, the J gene TRBJ2-7; 8 bases are shared with TRBD2. The CDR3 consists of 16 residues. Germline CDR1 and CDR2: SEHNR and FQNEAQ (reference sequence). The V and J ends lost 5 bases and 6 bases, in that order; junction bases with no gene match: 15. The CDR3 loop is CASSRPGGREAFEQYF. CDR3 in DNA: TGTGCCAGCAGCCGACCGGGGGGGCGGGAGGCCTTCGAGCAGTACTTC.

Written as DNA, the CDR3 is TGTGCCAGCAGCTTCGTGATCGTTGAGCAGTTCTTC. This sequence encodes CASSFVIVEQFF. This chain joins TRBV7-2 and TRBJ2-1; no definite D call. The CDR3 has 12 residues. From germline, CDR1 is SGHTA and CDR2 FQGNSA. V lost 3 bases to trimming and J lost 9 bases, with 9 bases between them.

CDR3 bases: TGTGCCAGCAGCCATAGCGGGGGGTCCTTGGAGCAGTACTTC. Translated: CASSHSGGSLEQYF. The chain employs TRBV7-6 and TRBJ2-7; 10 positions match TRBD2. The CDR3 extends over 14 amino acids. V shed 5 bases and J 7 bases; nucleotides not matched to a gene: 8. Germline V gene lookup returns CDR1 SGHVS and CDR2 FNYEAQ. The whole variable domain, filled in from reference TRBV7-6 and TRBJ2-7, reads GAGVSQSPRYKVTKRGQDVALRCDPISGHVSLYWYRQALGQGPEFLTYFNYEAQQDKSGLPNDRFSAERPEGSISTLTIQRTEQRDSAMYRCASSHSGGSLEQYFGPGTRLTVT.

The chain employs TRBV7-3 and TRBJ1-5, with D tentatively TRBD1 (5 bases). The V gene lost 5 bases and the J gene lost 2 bases, with 10 bases spanning the gap. The CDR3 extends over 14 amino acids. CDR1 and CDR2 (germline): SGHTA, FQGTGA. Here the CDR3 reads CASSPGTGNQPQHF. CDR3 bases: TGTGCCAGCAGCCCTGGGACTGGCAATCAGCCCCAGCATTTT.

The rearrangement joins TRBV7-9 to TRBJ2-4, with D unclear. V was trimmed by 5 bases and J by 8 bases, leaving 16 bases between them. Germline CDR1 reads SEHNR; CDR2 reads FQNEAQ (reference sequence). This CDR3 has 14 amino acids. The CDR3 region has the DNA TGTGCCAGCAGCCCCGAGGACCGGCCGTACATTCAGTACTTC. This codes for CASSPEDRPYIQYF. The complete variable domain, with remaining parts taken from reference TRBV7-9 and TRBJ2-4, reads DTGVSQNPRHKITKRGQNVTFRCDPISEHNRLYWYRQTLGQGPEFLTYFQNEAQLEKSRLLSDRFSAERPKGSFSTLEIQRTEQGDSAMYLCASSPEDRPYIQYFGAGTRLSVL.

The V call is TRBV4-1, the J call TRBJ2-2; D might be TRBD1 (5 bases). The CDR3 is 12 amino acids. Germline CDR1 MGHRA, CDR2 YSYEKL. With 6 bases removed from V and 6 bases from J, the gap between germline ends came to 8 bases. The CDR3 spells CASRWGAGELFF. Written as DNA, the CDR3 is TGCGCCAGCAGGTGGGGCGCCGGGGAGCTGTTTTTT.

The J gene is TRBJ2-5, the V gene TRBV7-9; 10 bases are shared with TRBD2. V shed 7 bases, J shed 5 bases, and the junction held 10 bases outside the gene matches. CDR3 length: 15 residues. Germline CDR1 SEHNR, CDR2 FQNEAQ (reference sequence). CDR3 sequence (DNA): TGTGCCAGCACCGAGGAGCGGGAGGGCCTTGAGACCCAGTACTTC. It is translated as CASTEEREGLETQYF.

CDR3 bases: TGTGCCAGCAGCAGGGTCCCCACTGAAGCTTTCTTT. Translating gives CASSRVPTEAFF. This chain links TRBV25-1 with TRBJ1-1, with D perhaps TRBD1 (5 bases). The V gene lost 6 bases and the J gene lost 4 bases, with 9 bases spanning the gap. There are 12 residues in the CDR3. Per germline, CDR1 MGHDK and CDR2 SYGVNS.

The chain employs TRBV7-9 and TRBJ2-3; 8 nucleotides line up with TRBD2. From germline, CDR1 is SEHNR and CDR2 FQNEAQ (reference sequence). With 10 bases clipped from V and 4 bases from J, the junction kept 7 bases outside the gene matches. The CDR3 sequence is 13 residues long. The CDR3, as DNA: TGTGCCACCACACTAGCGGTGTCAGATACGCAGTATTTT. Encoded protein: CATTLAVSDTQYF.

CDR3 residues: CASSHGRDSDSGTDTQYF. The CDR3 nucleotides read TGCGCCAGCAGTCATGGCCGGGACTCCGATTCGGGCACAGATACGCAGTATTTT. The chain combines TRBV5-1 with TRBJ2-3; perhaps TRBD2 as D (6 bases). With 5 bases removed from V and 1 base from J, the gap between germline ends came to 23 bases. The CDR3 sequence is 18 residues long. Germline-derived CDR1 and CDR2 are SGHRS and YFSETQ.

The rearrangement joins TRBV11-3 to TRBJ2-2; weak D call: TRBD1 (6 bases). Germline loops: CDR1 SGHNT, CDR2 YENEEA. V was trimmed by 3 bases and J by 2 bases, leaving 10 bases between them. The CDR3 loop spans 15 amino acids. CDR3 region: CASSLGTQNTGELFF. For the CDR3, the DNA is TGTGCCAGCAGCTTGGGGACACAAAACACCGGGGAGCTGTTTTTT. Combining the CDR3 with reference TRBV11-3 and TRBJ2-2 gives the whole variable domain EAGVVQSPRYKIIEKKQPVAFWCNPISGHNTLYWYLQNLGQGPELLIRYENEEAVDDSQLPKDRFSAERLKGVDSTLKIQPAELGDSAVYLCASSLGTQNTGELFFGEGSRLTVL.

The CDR3 is CASSYSETSSYNEQFF. The CDR3 DNA reads TGTGCCAGCAGTTACTCCGAAACTAGCTCCTACAATGAGCAGTTCTTC. The V call is TRBV6-6, the J call TRBJ2-1; TRBD2 might be the D (5 bases). Germline-derived CDR1 and CDR2 are MNHNY and SVGAGI (reference sequence). This CDR3 spans 16 amino acids. V lost 0 bases and J 0 bases, leaving 9 bases between the germline ends.

The V gene is TRBV10-3, the J gene TRBJ2-7, with D tentatively TRBD1 or TRBD2 (5 bases each). The CDR3 covers 13 residues. Trimming stripped 8 bases from V and 4 bases from J, with 15 bases between. The V gene's germline CDR1 is ENHRY and CDR2 SYGVKD. The CDR3: CAIRSGTEYEQYF. The CDR3 region has the DNA TGTGCCATCCGGTCCGGGACGGAATACGAGCAGTACTTC.

A single count supports this clone. The chain recombines TRBV11-2 with TRBJ2-5, with 8 positions matching TRBD1. The CDR3 extends over 18 amino acids. The V and J ends lost 8 bases and 1 base, in that order; junction bases with no gene match: 18. Germline V gene data show CDR1 as SGHAT and CDR2 as FQNNGV. CDR3: CASVKGQGRRTTQETQYF. The CDR3 DNA follows: TGTGCCAGCGTGAAAGGACAGGGCAGGAGGACTACCCAAGAGACCCAGTACTTC. The whole variable domain, filled in from reference TRBV11-2 and TRBJ2-5, reads EAGVAQSPRYKIIEKRQSVAFWCNPISGHATLYWYQQILGQGPKLLIQFQNNGVVDDSQLPKDRFSAERLKGVDSTLKIQPAKLEDSAVYLCASVKGQGRRTTQETQYFGPGTRLLVL.